This T cell receptor beta chain was identified during a study of regulatory T cells in long-lasting Graves disease. There are a few counts of this clonotype. Arm-PCR with iRepertoire HTBI primers amplified the CDR3 regions for these TCR beta libraries. One entry per CDR3 protein, called by TCRdb with MiXCR from the multiplex PCR reads. The table includes more than 300,000 distinct CDR3 sequences, about 10% detected once. The time point denotes: newly diagnosed GD, antithyroid drugs for less than 3 months. TCR sequences were obtained from RNA taken from PBMCs. Another study also made use of these data, one on T cells in Graves' hyperthyroidism and ophthalmopathy.

The input for sequencing was peripheral blood mononuclear cells (PBMCs), taken at new diagnosis, from a patient treated with antithyroid drugs. The TCR comes from a woman in her late teens or twenties with Graves disease.

The CDR3 nucleotides read TGTGCCAGCAGCTCCCCGACTAGCGGGGAGGCCCACCCCTACGAGCAGTACGTC. This sequence encodes CASSSPTSGEAHPYEQYV. The chain uses TRBV7-2 and TRBJ2-7, with 11 bases that match TRBD2. Germline V gene data show CDR1 as SGHTA and CDR2 as FQGNSA. J was trimmed by 2 bases and V by 4 bases; bases with no gene match: 13. CDR3 size: 18 residues.